The clone carrying this TCR beta chain came up once. Sequenced by immunoSEQ multiplex PCR; TCRdb stores in-frame clones only, minus some. There are 30,000 to 40,000 clones in the sample; about 70% occur only once, and about a fifth lies in the top ten. These data originate in a study of OX40 agonist ivuxolimab in advanced cancers. The CDR3 covers 15 residues. The germline CDR1 and CDR2 sequences are MNHEY and SVGAGI. J was trimmed by 1 base and V by 6 bases; bases with no gene match: 5. The sample consisted of CD4+ or CD8+ T cells sorted from blood, taken in a trial of the OX40 agonist ivuxolimab. This TCR was sampled from an adult with an advanced solid tumor such as melanoma, head and neck, liver or kidney cancer. J is TRBJ2-3 and V is TRBV6-5; 9 bases fit TRBD2. The CDR3 region is CASSHSGGRTDTQYF. The CDR3 DNA follows: TGTGCCAGCAGCCATAGCGGGGGCCGCACAGATACGCAGTATTTT.